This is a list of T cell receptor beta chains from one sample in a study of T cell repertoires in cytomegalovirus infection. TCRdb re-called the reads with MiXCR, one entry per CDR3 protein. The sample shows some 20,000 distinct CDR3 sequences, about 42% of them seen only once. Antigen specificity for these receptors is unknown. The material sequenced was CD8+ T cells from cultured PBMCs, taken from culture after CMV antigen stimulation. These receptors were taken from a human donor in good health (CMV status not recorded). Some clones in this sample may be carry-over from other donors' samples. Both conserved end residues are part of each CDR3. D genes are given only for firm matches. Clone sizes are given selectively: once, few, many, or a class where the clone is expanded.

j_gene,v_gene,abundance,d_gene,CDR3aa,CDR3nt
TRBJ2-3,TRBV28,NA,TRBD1,CASSLYEDRPLGQYF,TGTGCCAGCAGTTTATATGAGGACAGGCCGCTTGGGCAGTATTTT
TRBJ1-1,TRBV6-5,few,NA,CASSYSGRTGAEAFF,TGTGCCAGCAGTTACTCTGGCAGGACCGGGGCTGAAGCTTTCTTT
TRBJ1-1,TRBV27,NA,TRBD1,CASSPGGRGMNTEAFF,TGTGCCAGCAGTCCCGGGGGCAGGGGGATGAACACTGAAGCTTTCTTT
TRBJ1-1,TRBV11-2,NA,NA,CASSPTAFVTEAFF,TGTGCCAGCAGCCCCACAGCATTTGTGACTGAAGCTTTCTTT
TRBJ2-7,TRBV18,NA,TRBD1,CASSPTGTGYEQYF,TGTGCCAGCTCACCCACCGGGACAGGCTACGAGCAGTACTTC
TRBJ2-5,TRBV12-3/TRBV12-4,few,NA,CASSAPQGTSWETQYF,TGTGCCAGCAGCGCTCCCCAGGGTACGTCCTGGGAGACCCAGTACTTC
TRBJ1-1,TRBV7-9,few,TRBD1,CASSRTGVGPESRDTEAFF,TGTGCCAGCAGCCGCACAGGGGTCGGGCCTGAATCCAGGGACACTGAAGCTTTCTTT
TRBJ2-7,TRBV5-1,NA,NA,CASSLVGGEQYF,TGCGCCAGCAGCTTAGTTGGGGGCGAGCAGTACTTC
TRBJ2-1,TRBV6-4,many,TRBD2,CASSTLAGAYNEQFF,TGTGCCAGCAGTACCCTTGCGGGAGCTTACAATGAGCAGTTCTTC
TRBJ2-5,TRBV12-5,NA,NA,CASGWSGTYQETQYF,TGTGCTAGTGGTTGGAGCGGAACGTACCAAGAGACCCAGTACTTC
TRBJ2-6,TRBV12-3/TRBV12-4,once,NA,CASSYTGRANVLTF,TGTGCCAGCAGTTACACAGGCAGGGCCAACGTCCTGACTTTC
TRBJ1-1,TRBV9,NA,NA,CASSVAGGMNTEAFF,TGTGCCAGCAGCGTAGCTGGCGGCATGAACACTGAAGCTTTCTTT
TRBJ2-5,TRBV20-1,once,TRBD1,CSARAILQDRPQETQYF,TGCAGTGCTAGAGCCATACTCCAGGACAGGCCCCAAGAGACCCAGTACTTC
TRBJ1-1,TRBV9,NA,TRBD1,CASSAGQGKTEAFF,TGTGCCAGCAGCGCCGGACAGGGAAAAACGGAAGCTTTCTTT
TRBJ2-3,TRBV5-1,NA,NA,CASSLEQSTDTQYF,TGCGCCAGCAGCTTGGAACAGAGCACAGATACGCAGTATTTT
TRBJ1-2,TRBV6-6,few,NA,CASGMEDDSYGYTF,TGTGCCAGCGGAATGGAGGACGACTCTTATGGCTACACCTTC
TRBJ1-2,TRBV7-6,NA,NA,CASSFTTTKDYGYTF,TGTGCCAGCAGCTTCACGACCACAAAGGACTATGGCTACACCTTC
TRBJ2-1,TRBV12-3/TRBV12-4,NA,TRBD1,CASSSTGYVFF,TGTGCCAGCAGTTCGACAGGGTATGTGTTCTTC
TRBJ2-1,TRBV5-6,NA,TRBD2,CASSPETSGYNEQFF,TGTGCCAGCAGCCCTGAGACTAGCGGCTACAATGAGCAGTTCTTC
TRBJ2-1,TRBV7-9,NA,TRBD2,CASSLGSTSGIDEQFF,TGTGCCAGCAGCTTAGGTTCGACTAGCGGGATCGATGAGCAGTTCTTC
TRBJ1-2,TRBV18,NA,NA,CASSPIIGIYTF,TGTGCCAGCTCACCAATCATAGGGATCTACACCTTC
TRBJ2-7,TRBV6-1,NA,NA,CASSEGTAVPYEQYF,TGTGCCAGCAGTGAAGGGACAGCGGTTCCCTACGAGCAGTACTTC
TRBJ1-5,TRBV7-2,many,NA,CASSLTAQDQPQHF,TGTGCCAGCAGCTTAACAGCCCAGGATCAGCCCCAGCATTTT
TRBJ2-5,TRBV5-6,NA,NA,CASSSRQEGYQETQYF,TGTGCCAGCAGCTCACGACAGGAGGGCTACCAAGAGACCCAGTACTTC
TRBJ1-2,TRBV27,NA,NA,CASSLNSYYGYTF,TGTGCCAGCAGTTTAAACAGCTACTATGGCTACACCTTC
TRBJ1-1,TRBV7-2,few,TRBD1,CASSLDRVGTEAFF,TGTGCCAGCAGCCTCGACAGGGTTGGGACTGAAGCTTTCTTT
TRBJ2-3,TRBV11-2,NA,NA,CASSSTGLHWAYTQYF,TGTGCCAGCAGCTCAACGGGCCTACACTGGGCCTATACGCAGTATTTT
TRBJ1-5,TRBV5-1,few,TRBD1,CASSLGGQGDQPQHF,TGCGCCAGCAGCTTGGGAGGACAGGGGGATCAGCCCCAGCATTTT
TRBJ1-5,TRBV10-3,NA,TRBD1,CAISESGTGGLQPQHF,TGTGCCATCAGTGAGTCAGGGACAGGGGGCCTTCAGCCCCAGCATTTT
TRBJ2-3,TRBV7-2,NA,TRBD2,CASSFRLAGFPDTQYF,TGTGCCAGCAGCTTCCGACTAGCGGGATTCCCAGATACGCAGTATTTT
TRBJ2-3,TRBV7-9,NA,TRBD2,CASSLAGRGTDTQYF,TGTGCCAGCAGCCTAGCGGGGCGGGGCACAGATACGCAGTATTTT
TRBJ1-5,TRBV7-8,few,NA,CASSQDGFYSNQPQHF,TGTGCCAGCAGTCAGGACGGATTTTATAGCAATCAGCCCCAGCATTTT
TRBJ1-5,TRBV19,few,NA,CASSIPASNQPQHF,TGTGCCAGTAGTATCCCTGCGAGCAATCAGCCCCAGCATTTT
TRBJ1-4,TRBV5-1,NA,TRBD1,CASSLDGTGELFF,TGCGCCAGCAGCTTGGACGGGACAGGGGAACTGTTTTTT
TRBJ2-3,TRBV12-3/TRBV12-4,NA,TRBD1,CASSRRQGRDTQYF,TGTGCCAGCAGTAGGAGACAGGGTAGGGATACGCAGTATTTT
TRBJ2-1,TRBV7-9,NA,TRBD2,CASSPTSGGDNEQFF,TGTGCCAGCAGCCCAACTAGCGGAGGGGACAATGAGCAGTTCTTC
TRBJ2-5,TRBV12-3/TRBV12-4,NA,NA,CASSLLDRGGTTQYF,TGTGCCAGCAGTCTACTCGACCGGGGCGGGACGACCCAGTACTTC
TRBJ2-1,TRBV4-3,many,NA,CASSQDPGGSGDNEQFF,TGCGCCAGCAGCCAAGATCCGGGGGGCAGCGGGGACAATGAGCAGTTCTTC
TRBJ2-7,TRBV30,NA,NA,CAWSATTLDWSYEQYF,TGTGCCTGGAGTGCGACGACCCTGGATTGGTCCTACGAGCAGTACTTC
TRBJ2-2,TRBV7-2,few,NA,CASSFHRPGGTGELFF,TGTGCCAGCAGCTTTCATCGACCGGGCGGCACCGGGGAGCTGTTTTTT
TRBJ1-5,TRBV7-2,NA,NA,CASSLGAGYNQPQHF,TGTGCCAGCAGCCTTGGGGCAGGATACAATCAGCCCCAGCATTTT
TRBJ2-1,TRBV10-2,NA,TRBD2,CASGSSGSSYNEQFF,TGCGCCAGCGGATCTAGCGGGAGCTCCTACAATGAGCAGTTCTTC